This section outlines one T cell receptor beta chain sequence together with its context. The antigen is unknown. The DNA is omitted, as the CDR3 cannot be located on it reliably, and the CDR3 follows TCRdb's listing. Generated by immunoSEQ multiplex PCR, the TCRdb table keeps only in-frame clones and is missing some. The sample holds some 90,000 clones, around 80% seen once. The sample is drawn from a study of a mutant IDH1 vaccine in newly diagnosed glioma. Study at large: Treated patients, averaging about 40 years, were roughly 60% male and approximately 38% female. Those enrolled had earlier been treated with radiotherapy, temozolomide, or both, mostly both.

Time point indicated: baseline, week 1 (first vaccination visit). Treatment noted: pre-vaccination baseline after standard-of-care therapy. Donor tumors were new WHO grade 3 or 4 IDH1-mutant, ATRX-lost astrocytomas. Whole-study results and caveats: No link was apparently found between pseudoprogression and changes in top peripheral T cell clonotypes.

Sequencing was performed on PBMCs, taken from a glioma patient treated with radiotherapy, temozolomide or both. The clonotype was recovered from a man aged 35-49 years with glioma. Some clones in this sample may be carry-over from other donors' samples.

The CDR3 loop reads CASSTSGGANIQYF. The chain uses TRBV6-5 and TRBJ2-4; TRBD2, the D gene given by the table, was not confirmed from the DNA. Germline-derived CDR1 and CDR2 are MNHEY and SVGAGI. The CDR3 is made up of 14 amino acids, end residues included.